The 27 T cell receptor beta chains in this list originate from one sample, sequenced in a study of T cells in pancreatic ductal adenocarcinoma. The assay was immunoSEQ multiplex PCR, and TCRdb's table has in-frame clones only and misses some. The sample carries about 100,000 clones, more than 90% recorded once. No neoadjuvant therapy was given to the selected pancreatic ductal adenocarcinoma patients before their surgery. What was sequenced was PBMCs. Every receptor here comes from a human donor with pancreatic ductal adenocarcinoma.

The genes are TRBV2 and TRBJ2-1, with 8 bases aligning to TRBD2. After removal of 6 bases from V and 2 bases from J, the junction contained 12 bases not matched to a gene. Germline lookup yields CDR1 SNHLY and CDR2 FYNNEI. The CDR3 has 17 amino acids. The CDR3 nucleotides read TGTGCCAGCAGCTTCGGGGGGGCAGGAGCGACCTACAATGAGCAGTTCTTC. This gives the protein CASSFGGAGATYNEQFF.

This chain links TRBV2 with TRBJ2-3; D perhaps matches TRBD2 (5 bases). The CDR3 is 16 amino acids. With 2 bases removed from V and 0 bases from J, the gap between germline ends came to 12 bases. The germline V gene encodes CDR1 SNHLY and CDR2 FYNNEI. DNA of the CDR3: TGTGCCAGCAGTGAAAGTGGGAGTCTGAGCACAGATACGCAGTATTTT. Protein: CASSESGSLSTDTQYF. Together with reference TRBV2 and TRBJ2-3, the CDR3 gives the full variable domain: EPEVTQTPSHQVTQMGQEVILRCVPISNHLYFYWYRQILGQKVEFLVSFYNNEISEKSEIFDDQFSVERPDGSNFTLKIRSTKLEDSAMYFCASSESGSLSTDTQYFGPGTRLTVL.

CDR3: CAISLGQAYEQYF. DNA of the CDR3: TGTGCCATCAGCCTGGGACAGGCCTACGAGCAGTACTTC. The V gene is TRBV10-3, the J gene TRBJ2-7, with 8 bases matching TRBD1. CDR3 length: 13 residues. Per germline, CDR1 ENHRY and CDR2 SYGVKD. V was clipped by 6 bases and J by 2 bases; unmatched bases: 3.

The chain employs TRBV11-2 and TRBJ2-3; D is unclear. This CDR3 is built from 15 residues. The ends were cut back, 6 bases at V and 2 bases at J, with 15 bases in the middle. Germline V gene sequence: CDR1 SGHAT, CDR2 FQNNGV. The CDR3 DNA is TGTGCCAGCAGATATCTCCCAGACTCCACAGATACGCAGTATTTT. Its protein is CASRYLPDSTDTQYF.

The V gene is TRBV29-1, the J gene TRBJ2-5; D is possibly TRBD1 (6 bases). Germline V gene lookup returns CDR1 SQVTM and CDR2 ANQGSEA. V shed 4 bases and J shed 5 bases, with 17 bases lying between them. This CDR3 spans 14 amino acids. DNA for the CDR3: TGCAGCGTTGCCCGCCTACAGGGTTGGGAGACCCAGTACTTC. Translated: CSVARLQGWETQYF.

This chain connects TRBV5-4 to TRBJ2-1; 7 positions match TRBD2. J lost 5 bases, V lost 4 bases, and 12 bases had no gene match. There are 16 residues in the CDR3. The V gene's germline CDR1 is SGHNT and CDR2 YYREEE (reference sequence). CDR3 protein: CASSPGGVGVNNEQFF. In DNA, the CDR3 is TGTGCCAGCAGCCCGGGGGGAGTAGGTGTGAACAATGAGCAGTTCTTC.

The genes are TRBV25-1 and TRBJ1-4; unclear D gene. This CDR3 comprises 11 residues. V dropped 5 bases and J dropped 4 bases, with 2 bases sitting between them. Germline V gene lookup returns CDR1 MGHDK and CDR2 SYGVNS. The CDR3 region is CASSHNEKLFF. The DNA for the CDR3 is TGTGCCAGCAGTCATAATGAAAAACTGTTTTTT.

The chain is built from TRBV7-3 and TRBJ2-1, with D perhaps matching TRBD2 (6 bases). Per the germline V gene, CDR1 is SGHTA and CDR2 is FQGTGA. Deletions cut 4 bases from V and 4 bases from J, with 8 bases between. The CDR3 contains 13 residues. In DNA form, the CDR3 reads TGTGCCAGCAGCTCCGGGACTTACAATGAGCAGTTCTTC. Translating gives CASSSGTYNEQFF. The full variable domain, with the rest looked up from reference TRBV7-3 and TRBJ2-1, is GAGVSQTPSNKVTEKGKYVELRCDPISGHTALYWYRQSLGQGPEFLIYFQGTGAADDSGLPNDRFFAVRPEGSVSTLKIQRTERGDSAVYLCASSSGTYNEQFFGPGTRLTVL.

V is TRBV5-1 and J is TRBJ2-7; tentatively, D is TRBD1 (6 bases). The CDR3 runs 13 residues. The germline V and J ends were trimmed by 4 bases and 3 bases, with 11 bases remaining between them. CDR1 is SGHRS and CDR2 is YFSETQ in the germline V gene. CDR3 nucleotides: TGCGCCAGCAGCCAAGACAGGCGCTACGAGCAGTACTTC. Translation gives CASSQDRRYEQYF.

This chain links TRBV2 with TRBJ2-7; D remains unclear. The CDR3 has 13 residues. Germline CDR1 reads SNHLY; CDR2 reads FYNNEI. V lost 4 bases to trimming and J lost 3 bases, with 10 bases between them. CDR3 protein: CASSVRVLYEQYF. The CDR3, as DNA: TGTGCCAGCAGTGTTCGGGTCCTCTACGAGCAGTACTTC.

J is TRBJ2-5 and V is TRBV5-1, with D possibly matching TRBD2 (6 bases). Germline assignment: CDR1 SGHRS and CDR2 YFSETQ. V lost 4 bases, J lost 0 bases, and 10 bases lay in between. The CDR3 consists of 14 residues. The CDR3 coding sequence is TGCGCCAGCAGCCCGTGGGGGGACCAAGAGACCCAGTACTTC. Its protein is CASSPWGDQETQYF.

This rearrangement joins TRBV4-2 to TRBJ1-2, with TRBD1 as a possible D gene (5 bases). Germline-derived CDR1 and CDR2 are LGHNA and YNFKEQ. Trimming removed 5 bases from V and 7 bases from J, with 20 bases in between. The CDR3 covers 15 residues. The CDR3 bases are TGTGCCAGCAGCGAGTGGGGGGAGAGCCGTCTTGGCTACACCTTC. Protein: CASSEWGESRLGYTF.

This chain uses TRBV10-3 with TRBJ2-2; D ambiguous. Germline V CDR1 and CDR2: ENHRY, SYGVKD. The germline V and J ends were trimmed by 0 bases and 6 bases, with 8 bases remaining between them. The CDR3 length is 14 residues. CDR3 nucleotides: TGTGCCATCAGTGAGTCGGGCCCTGCCGGGGAGCTGTTTTTT. It specifies CAISESGPAGELFF.

This chain uses TRBV30 with TRBJ2-7, with no clear D. The CDR3 covers 15 residues. The V end lost 4 bases, the J end lost 0 bases, and 16 bases lay between the germline ends. The germline CDR1 and CDR2 sequences are GTSNPN and SVGIG (reference sequence). The CDR3 spells CAWTFGGYSSYEQYF. CDR3 in DNA: TGTGCCTGGACCTTTGGCGGATATAGCTCCTACGAGCAGTACTTC.

V is TRBV5-1 and J is TRBJ2-3; no definite D call. Germline CDR1 is SGHRS and CDR2 is YFSETQ. Trimming took off 1 base at V and 4 bases at J, with 4 bases between the two ends. This CDR3 spans 12 amino acids. CDR3 sequence: CASSLHADTQYF. In nucleotides, the CDR3 is TGCGCCAGCAGCTTGCATGCAGATACGCAGTATTTT. The whole variable domain, remainder taken from reference TRBV5-1 and TRBJ2-3, is KAGVTQTPRYLIKTRGQQVTLSCSPISGHRSVSWYQQTPGQGLQFLFEYFSETQRNKGNFPGRFSGRQFSNSRSEMNVSTLELGDSALYLCASSLHADTQYFGPGTRLTVL.

The gene calls are TRBV5-4 and TRBJ2-3; 9 bases line up with TRBD2. V was pared by 1 base and J by 4 bases, with 7 bases of the junction left unmatched. The CDR3 sequence is 16 residues long. Germline assignment: CDR1 SGHNT and CDR2 YYREEE (reference sequence). This CDR3 is CASSLPGGGGSDTQYF. The CDR3 region has the DNA TGTGCCAGCAGCTTGCCCGGCGGGGGGGGGTCAGATACGCAGTATTTT.

V is TRBV10-3 and J is TRBJ1-2, with 11 bases identical to TRBD1. CDR3 size: 13 residues. The germline V gene encodes CDR1 ENHRY and CDR2 SYGVKD. J was trimmed by 7 bases and V by 8 bases; bases with no gene match: 6. CDR3 loop: CAIHGTGGFGYTF. CDR3 nucleotide sequence: TGTGCCATCCACGGGACAGGGGGTTTTGGCTACACCTTC.

The CDR3 here is CASSPAGPLRGGYTF. In DNA form, the CDR3 reads TGTGCCAGTAGCCCGGCCGGCCCTCTTCGGGGGGGCTACACCTTC. The chain links TRBV19 to TRBJ1-2, with D possibly TRBD1 on 5 matching bases. Deletions cut 6 bases from V and 8 bases from J, with 22 bases between. CDR3 length: 15 amino acids. Germline V gene lookup returns CDR1 LNHDA and CDR2 SQIVND (reference sequence).

This chain links TRBV30 with TRBJ2-7, with D perhaps TRBD1 (6 bases). The CDR3 length is 13 residues. Germline V gene sequence: CDR1 GTSNPN, CDR2 SVGIG (reference sequence). The ends were cut back, 1 base at V and 3 bases at J, with 10 bases in the middle. The CDR3 reads CAWSADRNYEQYF. In nucleotides, the CDR3 is TGTGCCTGGAGTGCGGACAGAAACTACGAGCAGTACTTC. The full variable domain, with the rest looked up from reference TRBV30 and TRBJ2-7, is SQTIHQWPATLVQPVGSPLSLECTVEGTSNPNLYWYRQAAGRGLQLLFYSVGIGQISSEVPQNLSASRPQDRQFILSSKKLLLSDSGFYLCAWSADRNYEQYFGPGTRLTVT.

This chain connects TRBV25-1 to TRBJ1-4, with 7 bases aligning to TRBD1. Germline loops: CDR1 MGHDK, CDR2 SYGVNS. The V gene end was trimmed by 4 bases and the J gene end by 6 bases; junction bases not matched to a gene: 14. This CDR3 is built from 17 residues. The CDR3 region is CASSVSGLGQPYEKLFF. The CDR3 DNA reads as TGTGCCAGCAGTGTAAGTGGTTTGGGACAGCCATATGAAAAACTGTTTTTT.

The genes are TRBV5-1 and TRBJ2-5; 7 bases align to TRBD1. The CDR3 is 14 amino acids. From germline, CDR1 is SGHRS and CDR2 YFSETQ. The V segment lost 4 bases and the J segment 2 bases; nucleotides outside the gene matches: 5. Here the CDR3 DNA reads TGCGCCAGCAGCCGAGGGACAGAGCAAGAGACCCAGTACTTC. As protein: CASSRGTEQETQYF.

The rearrangement joins TRBV5-8 to TRBJ2-4, with 8 bases lining up with TRBD1. Per the germline V gene, CDR1 is SGHTS and CDR2 is YDEGEE. The V segment lost 1 base and the J segment 6 bases; nucleotides outside the gene matches: 3. The CDR3 contains 14 residues. The CDR3 DNA reads as TGTGCCAGCAGCTTGACAGGGGGTACAAACATTCAGTACTTC. Its translation is CASSLTGGTNIQYF.

The chain employs TRBV4-2 and TRBJ2-2, with 11 bases that match TRBD1. V was clipped by 3 bases and J by 3 bases; unmatched bases: 0. CDR3 length equals 15 residues. The germline gives CDR1 LGHNA, CDR2 YNFKEQ. CDR3 protein: CASSQGQGDTGELFF. The CDR3, as DNA: TGTGCCAGCAGCCAGGGACAGGGGGACACCGGGGAGCTGTTTTTT.

The V gene is TRBV7-2, the J gene TRBJ2-2, with a tentative D call TRBD2 (6 bases). CDR1 and CDR2 from the germline V gene are SGHTA and FQGNSA. The CDR3 sequence is 16 residues long. V was clipped by 5 bases and J by 0 bases, with 13 bases between them. The CDR3 bases are TGTGCCAGCAGCCGCCATGCGGGAACGAACACCGGGGAGCTGTTTTTT. Encoded protein: CASSRHAGTNTGELFF. The entire variable domain, with the rest obtained from reference TRBV7-2 and TRBJ2-2, is as follows: GAGVSQSPSNKVTEKGKDVELRCDPISGHTALYWYRQSLGQGLEFLIYFQGNSAPDKSGLPSDRFSAERTGGSVSTLTIQRTQQEDSAVYLCASSRHAGTNTGELFFGEGSRLTVL.

This clone was seen once. This chain joins TRBV30 and TRBJ1-1; 7 bases map to TRBD1. Germline assignment: CDR1 GTSNPN and CDR2 SVGIG (reference sequence). The trim removed 4 bases at V and 7 bases at J, leaving 9 bases unmatched. This CDR3 region has 13 residues. CDR3 DNA sequence: TGTGCCTGGAAGGAAGCAGGGGGAGGTGAAGCTTTCTTT. It encodes CAWKEAGGGEAFF.

The rearrangement links TRBV5-1 to TRBJ2-7, with 9 bases aligning to TRBD1. V lost 3 bases, J lost 6 bases, and 7 bases stayed unmatched. The CDR3 is 14 residues long. Germline V gives CDR1 SGHRS, CDR2 YFSETQ. In DNA, the CDR3 is TGCGCCAGCAGCTCGGGACAGGGAGGGGTCGAGCAGTACTTC. Protein product: CASSSGQGGVEQYF.

This clone was detected only once. The V gene is TRBV2, the J gene TRBJ2-7; perhaps TRBD1 as D (6 bases). V was clipped by 4 bases and J by 6 bases, with 16 bases between them. Germline V gene lookup returns CDR1 SNHLY and CDR2 FYNNEI. The CDR3 consists of 14 residues. CDR3: CASSALQGSAEQYF. The CDR3 nucleotides read TGTGCCAGCAGTGCGTTACAGGGATCGGCCGAGCAGTACTTC.